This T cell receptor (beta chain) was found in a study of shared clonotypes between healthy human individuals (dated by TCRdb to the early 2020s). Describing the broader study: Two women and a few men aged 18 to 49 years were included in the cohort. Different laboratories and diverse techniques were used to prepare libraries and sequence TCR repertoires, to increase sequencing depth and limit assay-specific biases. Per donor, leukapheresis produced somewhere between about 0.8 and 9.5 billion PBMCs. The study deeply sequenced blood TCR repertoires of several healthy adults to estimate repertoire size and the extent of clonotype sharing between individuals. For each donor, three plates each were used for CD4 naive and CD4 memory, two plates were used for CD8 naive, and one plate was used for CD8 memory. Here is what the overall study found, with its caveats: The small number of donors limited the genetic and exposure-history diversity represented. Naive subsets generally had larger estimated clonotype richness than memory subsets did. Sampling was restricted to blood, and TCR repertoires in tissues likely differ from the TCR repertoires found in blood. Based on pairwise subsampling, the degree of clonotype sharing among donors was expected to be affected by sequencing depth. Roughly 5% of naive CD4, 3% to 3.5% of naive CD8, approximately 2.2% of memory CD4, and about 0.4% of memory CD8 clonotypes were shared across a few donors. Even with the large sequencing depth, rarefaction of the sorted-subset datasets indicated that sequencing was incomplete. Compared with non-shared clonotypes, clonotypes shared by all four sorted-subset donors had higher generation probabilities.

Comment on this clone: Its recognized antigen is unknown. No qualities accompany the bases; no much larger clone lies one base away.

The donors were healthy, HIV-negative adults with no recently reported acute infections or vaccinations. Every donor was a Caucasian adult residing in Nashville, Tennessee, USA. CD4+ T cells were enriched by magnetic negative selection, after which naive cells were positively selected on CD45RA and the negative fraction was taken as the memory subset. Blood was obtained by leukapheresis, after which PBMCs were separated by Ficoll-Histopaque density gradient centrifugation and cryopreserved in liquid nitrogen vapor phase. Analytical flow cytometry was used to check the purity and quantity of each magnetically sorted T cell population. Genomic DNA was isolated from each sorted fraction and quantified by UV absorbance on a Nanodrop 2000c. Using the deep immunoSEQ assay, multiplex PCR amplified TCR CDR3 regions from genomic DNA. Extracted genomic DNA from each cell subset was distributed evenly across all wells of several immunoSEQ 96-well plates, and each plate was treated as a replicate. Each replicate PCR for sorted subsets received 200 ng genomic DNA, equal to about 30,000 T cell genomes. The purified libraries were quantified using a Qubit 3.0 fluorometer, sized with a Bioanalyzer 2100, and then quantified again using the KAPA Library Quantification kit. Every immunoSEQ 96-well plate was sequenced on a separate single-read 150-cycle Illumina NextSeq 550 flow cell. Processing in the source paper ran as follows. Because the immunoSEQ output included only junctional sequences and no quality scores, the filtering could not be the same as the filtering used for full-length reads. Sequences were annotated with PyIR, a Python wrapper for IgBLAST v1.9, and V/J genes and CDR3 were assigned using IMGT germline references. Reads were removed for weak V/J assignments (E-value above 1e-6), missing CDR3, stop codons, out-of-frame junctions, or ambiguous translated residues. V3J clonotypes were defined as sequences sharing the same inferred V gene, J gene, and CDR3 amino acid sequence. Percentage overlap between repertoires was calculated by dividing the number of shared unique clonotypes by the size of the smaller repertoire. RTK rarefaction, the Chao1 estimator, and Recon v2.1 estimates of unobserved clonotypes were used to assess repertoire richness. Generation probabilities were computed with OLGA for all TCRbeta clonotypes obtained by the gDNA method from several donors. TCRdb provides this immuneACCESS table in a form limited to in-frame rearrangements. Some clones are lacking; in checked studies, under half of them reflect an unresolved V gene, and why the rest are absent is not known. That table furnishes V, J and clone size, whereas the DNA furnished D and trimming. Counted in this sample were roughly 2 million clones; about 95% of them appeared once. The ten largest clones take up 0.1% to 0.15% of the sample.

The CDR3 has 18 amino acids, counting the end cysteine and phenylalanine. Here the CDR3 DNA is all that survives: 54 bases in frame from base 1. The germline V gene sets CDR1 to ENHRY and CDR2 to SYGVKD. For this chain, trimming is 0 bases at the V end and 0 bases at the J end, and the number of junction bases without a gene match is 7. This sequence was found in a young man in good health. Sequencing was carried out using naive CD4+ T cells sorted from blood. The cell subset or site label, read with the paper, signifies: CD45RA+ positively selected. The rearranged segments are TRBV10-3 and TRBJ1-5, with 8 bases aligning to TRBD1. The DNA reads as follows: TGTGCCATCAGTGAGTCGATGACAGGGGCGGTTAGCAATCAGCCCCAGCATTTT. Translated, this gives CAISESMTGAVSNQPQHF.